This T cell receptor beta chain was obtained from a study of T cells in Graves' hyperthyroidism and ophthalmopathy (dated by TCRdb to about 2019). Study-level background: Peripheral blood samples were taken at initial diagnosis, before any treatment was given. The paper reports TCR Vbeta CDR3 sequencing of some 140 peripheral blood samples: some 41 ophthalmopathy, roughly 80 hyperthyroidism and around 17 progressor patients. The roughly 90 discovery patients were divided at random into training and test sets in a 7:3 ratio. In about six Graves' hyperthyroidism patients, the study also compared T-cell repertoires from thyroid tissue with T-cell repertoires from blood. Prospective prediction of ophthalmopathy was tested in an independent validation cohort consisting of under 20 hyperthyroidism patients and approximately 16 patients who later progressed to ophthalmopathy. A discovery cohort of about 100 patients, roughly 45 with Graves' ophthalmopathy and roughly 59 with stable Graves' hyperthyroidism, was used to find distinguishing TCR V-J signatures. After sampling, hyperthyroidism patients received methimazole starting at 30 mg daily, and ophthalmopathy patients received high-dose intravenous methylprednisolone. Summary of the overall study and its limitations: Most expanded thyroid clonotypes (frequency above 0.001) were also detected in blood, a finding suggesting that blood repertoires may reflect thyroid immune responses. Sample size was not statistically predetermined, and investigators were not blinded to group allocation. During validation, the model predicted progression to ophthalmopathy a median of about 6.3 months ahead of onset, with just under 71% sensitivity and under 85% specificity. Ophthalmopathy was separated from stable hyperthyroidism by a 13 V-J signature model, with approximately 90% sensitivity and about 81% specificity obtained in cross-validation and 80%/75% obtained in testing.

Reading the germline V gene (reference sequence) gives CDR1 DFQATT and CDR2 SNEGSKA. The trim is 0 bases for V and 1 base for J, with a gap of 9 bases between the germline ends. The CDR3 runs 14 amino acids, cysteine and phenylalanine included. Kept here is only the CDR3 DNA, which spans 42 bases and is read in frame from base 1. To note about this clonotype: There is no known antigen for this receptor. Base qualities are not recorded, but no much larger clone differs from it by a single base.

The TCR beta CDR3 regions were amplified from RNA transcripts. A first-round RT-PCR of the TCR CDR3 used the HTBI primer set with the Qiagen OneStep RT-PCR kit. Libraries were constructed in a second round of multiplex PCR, after which size selection and purification were carried out. Paired-end sequencing of the libraries was performed with 100 bp reads on an Illumina HiSeq2000. Regarding the original processing steps: SOAPnuke was used to process the raw data, with reads discarded if the reads contained adapters or uncalled bases, had a mean Phred below 15, or lacked an exact constant-primer or identifier match. COPE v1.2.5 was used to merge the high-quality paired reads, and each unique nucleotide sequence was defined as a clonotype. Clonotypes were aligned to IMGT TRBV, TRBD and TRBJ reference segments using MiTCR v1.1. The analysis included only V-J combinations with a frequency above 0.0001, which together covered 98% to 99.2% of the repertoires. A TCS score was defined as the ratio between F50 (clonal expansion) and ExV (chaos), using BLOSUM62-based TCRdist between CDR3 peptides within each V-J. Welch's t-statistics and random forest reduced around 510 V-J features to roughly 13, which were used in a naive Bayes classifier (R e1071). TCRdb passed the public sequencing reads through fastp at Q25 and MiXCR, retaining productive beta sequences. Each CDR3 protein appears once, grouped with its most common genes and DNA. It is TCRdb's table, rather than the study itself, that gives the V and J calls and clone size. In this sample the table shows roughly 740,000 distinct CDR3 sequences, roughly 15% of which occur a single time. Clones ranked in the top ten supply 8.4% of the sample.

Stable Graves' hyperthyroidism was defined as the absence of progression to ophthalmopathy over 18 months of follow-up. Hyperthyroidism patients were newly diagnosed, had a disease duration of under 2 months, and were aged 18 to 65 years. The study excluded patients with uncontrolled infections, other autoimmune diseases, pregnancy or lactation. Diagnoses were established on the basis of clinical symptoms, serum thyroxine and TRAb, thyroid ultrasound, and orbital computed tomography. Ficoll-Paque density gradient centrifugation was used to isolate PBMCs from approximately 10 ml of fresh peripheral blood. Trizol reagent was used to extract total RNA, and RNA quality was then checked on an Agilent 2100 Bioanalyzer.

Sequencing input: blood. This TCR derives from a man aged 18 to 29 with Graves' hyperthyroidism. Recombination joined TRBV20-1 with TRBJ2-5; confidence is insufficient to name the D gene. The CDR3: CSARDRYGQETQYF. In nucleotides, the sequence is TGCAGTGCTAGAGATAGGTACGGCCAAGAGACCCAGTACTTC.